A single sample gave rise to the 6 T cell receptor beta chains below, sequenced in a study of OX40 agonist ivuxolimab in advanced cancers. The repertoire was sequenced with immunoSEQ multiplex PCR; TCRdb's copy has only in-frame clones and lacks some. Of about 130,000 clones listed, roughly 90% are singletons. The sequencing here drew on CD4+ or CD8+ T cells sorted from blood, taken in a trial of the OX40 agonist ivuxolimab. These receptors were obtained from an adult with an advanced solid tumor such as melanoma, head and neck, liver or kidney cancer.

V usage is TRBV15 and J usage is TRBJ2-3; 8 bases are a match to TRBD1. Germline V gives CDR1 LNHNV, CDR2 YYDKDF (reference sequence). The CDR3 is 16 residues long. V dropped 0 bases and J dropped 6; count of bases not matched to a gene: 8. CDR3 loop: CATSREDRAFGDTQYF. In DNA, the CDR3 is TGTGCCACCAGCAGAGAGGACAGGGCCTTTGGGGATACGCAGTATTTT.

The chain recombines TRBV7-2 with TRBJ1-4; D uncertain. The V end lost 1 base, the J end lost 7 bases, and 10 bases lay between the germline ends. The CDR3 totals 14 residues. Per the germline V gene, CDR1 is SGHTA and CDR2 is FQGNSA. The CDR3 DNA sequence: TGTGCCAGCAGCTTAGGGCTCTTGAGTGAAAAACTGTTTTTT. Translation gives CASSLGLLSEKLFF.

The chain recombines TRBV6-5 with TRBJ2-5, with TRBD1 as a possible D gene (6 bases). Germline V lookup: CDR1 MNHEY, CDR2 SVGAGI. V was pared by 6 bases and J by 1 base, with 12 bases between. The CDR3 runs 14 residues. The CDR3 region has the DNA TGTGCCAGCAGGGGGGCAGGGACCCAAGAGACCCAGTACTTC. Translated: CASRGAGTQETQYF.

This chain connects TRBV9 to TRBJ2-7; the match to TRBD1 covers 8 bases. This CDR3 has 15 amino acids. Germline CDR1 SGDLS, CDR2 YYNGEE. V lost 4 bases and J lost 3; bases outside the gene matches: 9. Here the CDR3 reads CASSQTGALFYEQYF. CDR3 nucleotides: TGTGCCAGCAGCCAGACAGGGGCCTTATTCTACGAGCAGTACTTC.

CDR3 protein: CASSLRLVHTGELFF. In nucleotides, the CDR3 is TGTGCCAGCAGCCTTAGACTAGTGCACACCGGGGAGCTGTTTTTT. V is TRBV2 and J is TRBJ2-2; maybe TRBD2 (6 bases). Trimming took 6 bases from V and 3 from J, leaving 14 bases between them. Germline V gene data show CDR1 as SNHLY and CDR2 as FYNNEI. The CDR3 runs 15 residues.

The V gene is TRBV5-6, the J gene TRBJ2-5, with D possibly TRBD1 on 6 matching bases. The J call may be wrong; the DNA end is better matched by TRBJ2-7. Germline V gene lookup returns CDR1 SGHDT and CDR2 YYEEEE. The CDR3 has 14 amino acids. The CDR3 loop is CASSLGQESYEQYF. CDR3 in DNA: TGTGCCAGCAGCTTGGGACAGGAGTCCTACGAGCAGTACTTC.